The rows below give T cell receptor beta chains drawn from one sample of a study of T cell responses to AZD1222 COVID-19 vaccine. Generated by immunoSEQ multiplex PCR, the TCRdb table keeps only in-frame clones and is missing some. The top ten clones hold 0.55% of a sample with roughly 250,000 clones, roughly 93% of them seen once. The sequencing used peripheral blood, collected on day 0 of AZD1222 vaccination. The origin of the receptors is an adult in good health. CDR3s include the opening cysteine and the closing phenylalanine or tryptophan.

J	V	CDR3
TRBJ2-7	TRBV7-9	CASSLAPGSYEQYF
TRBJ2-7	TRBV3-1/TRBV3-2	CASSQEEWGTSSYEQYF
TRBJ2-7	TRBV29-1	CSAARDSYEQYF
TRBJ1-3	TRBV21-1	CASSKAERVAADRSGNTIYF
TRBJ2-2	TRBV5-1	CASRKATMNTGELFF
TRBJ2-1	TRBV3-1/TRBV3-2	CASNNEQFF
TRBJ1-2	TRBV3-1/TRBV3-2	CASSQVSGNGYTF
TRBJ2-2	TRBV24-1	CATSDLKGHLIGTGELFF
TRBJ2-3	TRBV4-1	CASSQDLDRGRGTQYF
TRBJ1-5	TRBV19	CASSPRQGNSNQPQHF
TRBJ2-1	TRBV24-1	CATSPFPDAAEQFF
TRBJ1-3	TRBV3-1/TRBV3-2	CASSLMDAGAGNTIYF
TRBJ2-2	TRBV5-8	CASSSGQIANTGELFF
TRBJ1-1	TRBV19	CASDGGREEAFF
TRBJ1-6	TRBV9	CASSVEQGGWALHF
TRBJ1-1	TRBV28	CASRSQSLMNTEAFF
TRBJ2-2	TRBV6-5	CASSLATGELFF
TRBJ2-2	TRBV5-1	CASSFGGGGYHTGELFF
TRBJ1-4	TRBV28	CASSLFQGGGTNEKLFF
TRBJ1-2	TRBV6-5	CASSYSGRGNYGYTF
TRBJ1-4	TRBV12-3/TRBV12-4	CASSSTGPLFF
TRBJ2-7	TRBV7-2	CASSLTGSSYEQYF
TRBJ2-1	TRBV28	CASGHSNEQFF
TRBJ1-4	TRBV9	CASSIYPGHNEKLFF
TRBJ1-2	TRBV28	CASSFRISRGYTF
TRBJ1-3	TRBV6-5	CASSPGRLGGTIYF
TRBJ2-2	TRBV18	CASSDASTGELFF
TRBJ1-2	TRBV24-1	CATSEKGLQKGYTF
TRBJ1-1	TRBV5-1	CASSWTGGDTEAFF
TRBJ1-5	TRBV6-8	CASSSDRAVQPQHF
TRBJ2-7	TRBV10-2	CASSWPPSGLIYEQYF
TRBJ2-7	TRBV30	CAYSSGTLTYEQYF
TRBJ1-4	TRBV5-4	CASSLGPSGARIEKLFF